This T cell receptor beta chain stems from a study of blood T cell repertoires in COVID-19. Whole-study context: T cells, B-cell-depleted T cells, or PBMCs provided the cDNA or gDNA that served as material.

All enrollees were roughly 18 to 90 years old and from under 25 US areas. Cohort placement rested on clinical history that participants reported themselves. Sequenced by immunoSEQ multiplex PCR; TCRdb stores in-frame clones only, minus some. In the table there are some 290,000 clones, approximately 90% of which are singletons. The germline gives CDR1 LNHDA, CDR2 SQIVND (reference sequence). CDR3 length: 15 amino acids. V lost 6 bases and J lost 2; bases outside the gene matches: 6. The clonotype comes from a woman aged 40 to 50 with acute COVID-19. V and J are TRBV19 and TRBJ2-1, with 8 bases identical to TRBD2. Sequencing input: PBMCs or T cells enriched from blood (not recorded which). The CDR3 loop reads CASRGTSGTYNEQFF. As DNA, the CDR3 is TGTGCCAGTAGGGGAACTAGCGGTACCTACAATGAGCAGTTCTTC.